Reported below is one T cell receptor (beta chain). Its antigen is as yet unknown. This sample was included in a study of shared clonotypes between healthy human individuals. Whole-study findings and limits: Clonotypes not shared had lower generation probabilities than those common to all four donors. Researchers sampled blood only, noting tissue repertoires likely differ.

Replicate PCRs from sorted subsets contained approximately 200 ng DNA, which is some 30,000 T cell genomes. Method: immunoSEQ multiplex PCR; TCRdb's copy keeps in-frame clones and lacks some. Among more than 900,000 clones listed, around 78% were seen once. The CDR3 consists of 14 residues. Trimming cost V 0 bases and J 7 bases, with 14 bases left between them. Germline V gives CDR1 SGHRS, CDR2 YFSETQ. The sequenced material came from memory CD4+ T cells from PBMCs. As for subset: CD45RA-negative fraction. V is TRBV5-1 and J is TRBJ2-7, with D perhaps TRBD2 (6 bases). The receptor comes from a man between 18 and 35 years old in good health. Some clones in this sample may be carry-over from other donors' samples. The CDR3 DNA reads as TGCGCCAGCAGCTTGGATGGCGGGGCGCGGGAGCAGTACTTC. Its translation: CASSLDGGAREQYF. The variable domain in full, with the rest retrieved from reference TRBV5-1 and TRBJ2-7, is KAGVTQTPRYLIKTRGQQVTLSCSPISGHRSVSWYQQTPGQGLQFLFEYFSETQRNKGNFPGRFSGRQFSNSRSEMNVSTLELGDSALYLCASSLDGGAREQYFGPGTRLTVT.